This T cell receptor (beta chain) came from a study of regulatory T cells in long-lasting Graves disease. General study findings and limits: Persistent disease showed a preference for TRBV28, TRBJ1-2 and TRBJ2-5.

This sample's time point: newly diagnosed GD, antithyroid drugs for less than 3 months. The authors made the TCR library using RNA they extracted from PBMCs. American Thyroid Association guidelines defined how Graves' disease was diagnosed. Comment on this clonotype: Its antigen is not identified.

Relying on iRepertoire HTBI primers and Arm-PCR of CDR3 regions, the team built TCR beta libraries. One entry per CDR3 protein, called by TCRdb with MiXCR from the multiplex PCR reads. The sample contains 450,000 to 600,000 distinct CDR3 sequences, roughly 13% of which appear only once. Germline CDR1 reads MNHEY; CDR2 reads SVGEGT. The CDR3 extends over 15 amino acids. The V gene lost 2 bases and the J gene lost 5 bases, with 15 bases spanning the gap. This sample also belongs to another study, concerning T cells in Graves' hyperthyroidism and ophthalmopathy. That paper adds: TCR CDR3 underwent first-round RT-PCR with the HTBI primer set. Ophthalmopathy onset followed model prediction by a median about six months.

The sequencing here drew on peripheral blood mononuclear cells (PBMCs), taken at new diagnosis, from a patient treated with antithyroid drugs. The gene calls are TRBV6-2 or TRBV6-3 and TRBJ2-5; tentative D call: TRBD2 (5 bases). This clonotype originated in a man aged 30 to 39 with Graves disease. CDR3 sequence reads: CASSYGSTHTETQYF. DNA of the CDR3: TGTGCCAGCAGTTACGGGAGCACCCACACGGAGACCCAGTACTTC.